The 15 T cell receptor beta chains below all came from one sample that was sequenced in a study of blood T cell repertoires in COVID-19. Clones were sequenced by immunoSEQ multiplex PCR, and TCRdb holds only the in-frame ones, with some missing. The sample has 200,000 to 300,000 clones, 70% to 90% seen once. The sample was peripheral blood. These receptors originate from a man aged 18 to 30 with active or convalescent COVID-19.

This chain links TRBV10-3 with TRBJ2-5; perhaps TRBD1 as D (6 bases). Germline CDR1 reads ENHRY; CDR2 reads SYGVKD. The CDR3 totals 17 residues. V dropped 2 bases and J dropped 1 base, with 17 bases sitting between them. The CDR3 DNA sequence: TGTGCCATCAGTGAGGGACCGGGCCGGGACATCCAAGAGACCCAGTACTTC. Translating gives CAISEGPGRDIQETQYF.

The table lists this clone with a count of one. The CDR3 region has the DNA TGTGCCAGCAGCTTAGCCCACCCGACCGGGACTAGCTTAGAAGAGACCCAGTACTTC. This sequence encodes CASSLAHPTGTSLEETQYF. The chain is built from TRBV7-8 and TRBJ2-5, with 9 bases that match TRBD2. CDR3 length equals 19 residues. Germline CDR1 SGHVS, CDR2 FQNEAQ. After removal of 0 bases from V and 3 bases from J, the junction contained 14 bases not matched to a gene.

The CDR3 loop is CASSKGLALEQYF. The CDR3 region has the DNA TGTGCCAGCAGCAAGGGACTAGCCCTCGAGCAGTACTTC. This rearrangement joins TRBV6-2 or TRBV6-3 to TRBJ2-7, with 9 nucleotides matching TRBD2. V trimming: 6 bases; J trimming: 6 bases; junction bases outside the gene matches: 6. The CDR3 runs to 13 residues. CDR1 and CDR2 from the germline V gene are MNHEY and SVGEGT.

This clone was observed a few times. This sequence joins TRBV7-2 and TRBJ2-1; TRBD2 matches 9 bases. The CDR3 runs to 15 residues. V trimming: 7 bases; J trimming: 0 bases; junction bases outside the gene matches: 4. The germline gives CDR1 SGHTA, CDR2 FQGNSA. The CDR3 DNA sequence: TGTGCCAGCACTCTAGCGGGGCTCTCCTACAATGAGCAGTTCTTC. Translated: CASTLAGLSYNEQFF.

This chain uses TRBV10-3 with TRBJ2-6; D is perhaps TRBD1 (6 bases). The CDR3 totals 15 residues. Germline V gene sequence: CDR1 ENHRY, CDR2 SYGVKD. Trimming cost V 3 bases and J 3 bases, with 9 bases left between them. DNA of the CDR3: TGTGCCATCAGTGAAACAGGGATTGGGGCCAACGTCCTGACTTTC. This codes for CAISETGIGANVLTF.

The chain combines TRBV9 with TRBJ1-4; D might be TRBD1 (5 bases). CDR3 length: 17 amino acids. The V end was cut by 0 bases, the J end by 3 bases, with 15 bases between. Germline assignment: CDR1 SGDLS and CDR2 YYNGEE. CDR3 sequence (DNA): TGTGCCAGCAGCGTAGAGGGGAGGGGTGGGGCTAATGAAAAACTGTTTTTT. It is translated as CASSVEGRGGANEKLFF.

This chain joins TRBV7-3 and TRBJ1-2; D gene uncertain. Deletions cut 1 base from V and 8 bases from J, with 14 bases between. The CDR3 loop spans 14 amino acids. Germline loops: CDR1 SGHTA, CDR2 FQGTGA. The CDR3, as DNA: TGTGCCAGCAGCTTAAAAGCCGCCGCGGGGGGCTACACCTTC. Its protein is CASSLKAAAGGYTF.

The gene calls are TRBV19 and TRBJ2-1; D is possibly TRBD2 (6 bases). This CDR3 contains 14 residues. The germline V gene encodes CDR1 LNHDA and CDR2 SQIVND (reference sequence). Trimming stripped 2 bases from V and 8 bases from J, with 13 bases between. CDR3 bases: TGTGCCAGTAGTATACAGCGTCGGAGGGATGAGCAGTTCTTC. Protein: CASSIQRRRDEQFF.

The V and J genes are TRBV27 and TRBJ1-5, with D possibly matching TRBD1 (6 bases). The CDR3 is made up of 16 amino acids. V dropped 2 bases and J dropped 4 bases, with 15 bases sitting between them. Germline CDR1 reads MNHEY; CDR2 reads SMNVEV (reference sequence). The CDR3 loop reads CASSLHFLGANQPQHF. The CDR3 coding sequence is TGTGCCAGCAGTTTACACTTTCTGGGGGCAAATCAGCCCCAGCATTTT.

The genes are TRBV27 and TRBJ1-1; the D is unclear. CDR1 MNHEY and CDR2 SMNVEV come from the germline V gene (reference sequence). The CDR3 has 13 residues. Trimming pared 2 bases from V and 1 base from J, leaving 5 bases between. The DNA of the CDR3 is TGTGCCAGCAGTTTAGGGCAGAACACTGAAGCTTTCTTT. Protein: CASSLGQNTEAFF.

This chain connects TRBV5-8 to TRBJ1-2; 9 nucleotides agree with TRBD1. The germline V gene encodes CDR1 SGHTS and CDR2 YDEGEE. This CDR3 has 15 amino acids. Germline trimming cut 4 bases from V and 4 bases from J; bases unmatched to any gene: 8. CDR3 residues: CASSGRDRDTYGYTF. CDR3 nucleotides: TGTGCCAGCAGCGGACGGGACAGGGACACCTATGGCTACACCTTC. Complete variable domain (other parts from reference TRBV5-8 and TRBJ1-2): EAGVTQSPTHLIKTRGQQATLRCSPISGHTSVYWYQQALGLGLQFLLWYDEGEERNRGNFPPRFSGRQFPNYSSELNVNALELEDSALYLCASSGRDRDTYGYTFGSGTRLTVV.

A single count supports this clone. This chain links TRBV9 with TRBJ2-6; D may be TRBD1 (6 bases). Trimming stripped 3 bases from V and 0 bases from J, with 13 bases between. There are 17 residues in the CDR3. The germline V gene has CDR1 SGDLS and CDR2 YYNGEE. The CDR3 is CASSGRQANSGANVLTF. CDR3 DNA sequence: TGTGCCAGCAGCGGACGACAGGCTAACTCTGGGGCCAACGTCCTGACTTTC.

This clone occurred a few times. The chain joins TRBV7-2 to TRBJ1-2; possible D gene TRBD1, 5 bases. Trimming cost V 2 bases and J 3 bases, with 10 bases left between them. The germline gives CDR1 SGHTA, CDR2 FQGNSA. The CDR3 is made up of 14 amino acids. The CDR3 loop reads CASSLSGRDYGYTF. The DNA of the CDR3 is TGTGCCAGCAGCTTATCGGGCAGGGACTATGGCTACACCTTC. Variable domain in full (rest from reference TRBV7-2 and TRBJ1-2): GAGVSQSPSNKVTEKGKDVELRCDPISGHTALYWYRQSLGQGLEFLIYFQGNSAPDKSGLPSDRFSAERTGGSVSTLTIQRTQQEDSAVYLCASSLSGRDYGYTFGSGTRLTVV.

The V and J genes are TRBV14 and TRBJ2-1; 7 nucleotides match TRBD2. The germline gives CDR1 SGHDN, CDR2 FVKESK. The CDR3 consists of 15 residues. V was pared by 1 base and J by 1 base, with 1 base of the junction left unmatched. The CDR3 region is CASSQGTRSYNEQFF. The DNA of the CDR3 is TGTGCCAGCAGCCAAGGGACTAGGTCCTACAATGAGCAGTTCTTC.

The V and J genes are TRBV5-1 and TRBJ2-1; D possibly corresponds to TRBD1 (5 bases). Germline lookup yields CDR1 SGHRS and CDR2 YFSETQ. V was clipped by 5 bases and J by 7 bases, with 10 bases between them. The CDR3 has 12 residues. CDR3 in amino acids: CASRRQQNEQFF. The CDR3 DNA reads TGCGCCAGCAGAAGACAGCAAAATGAGCAGTTCTTC.